There are many counts of the clone carrying this T cell receptor beta chain. V was pared by 6 bases and J by 3 bases, with 3 bases of the junction left unmatched. There are 13 residues in the CDR3. Looked up from germline, CDR1 is LNHNV and CDR2 is YYDKDF (reference sequence). Measured with immunoSEQ multiplex PCR; TCRdb has only the in-frame clones, and not every one. This repertoire shows 210,000 or so clones, just under 85% found once; its top ten account for approximately 5%. This sample stems from a study of blood T cell repertoires in COVID-19. This TCR was sampled from a woman in her 70s with active or convalescent COVID-19. The specimen was peripheral blood. The chain has TRBV15 and TRBJ2-5; 8 bases match TRBD2. CDR3 bases: TGTGCCACCAGTTCGGGAGGGAAAGAGACCCAGTACTTC. Its protein product is CATSSGGKETQYF.